Below, 16 T cell receptor beta chains from the same sample are listed, as sequenced in a study of human T cells and chemical hapten exposure. As for time point: pre-sensitization, week 0. Treatment noted: therapeutic diphenylcyclopropenone sensitization with weekly scalp DPC. TCRdb itself ran the RACE reads through MiXCR, one entry per CDR3 protein. The sample consists of more than 250,000 distinct CDR3 sequences, roughly 8.9% of them appearing once. Sequences were derived from whole blood, sampled in connection with sensitization to the hapten diphenylcyclopropenone (DPC). The receptor set was obtained from a woman aged 40 to 49 with alopecia areata. Some clones in this sample may be carry-over from other donors' samples.

This clonotype was counted between two and nine times. J is TRBJ2-5 and V is TRBV5-5; no clear D gene. Looked up from germline, CDR1 is SGHKS and CDR2 is YYEKEE (reference sequence). The V and J ends lost 4 bases and 5 bases respectively, with 15 bases between them. The CDR3 sequence is 14 residues long. CDR3 DNA: TGTGCCAGCAGCCCCCTCTTAAGGCCTGAGACCCAGTACTTC. Encoded protein: CASSPLLRPETQYF. The variable domain in full, completed from reference TRBV5-5 and TRBJ2-5, reads DAGVTQSPTHLIKTRGQQVTLRCSPISGHKSVSWYQQVLGQGPQFIFQYYEKEERGRGNFPDRFSARQFPNYSSELNVNALLLGDSALYLCASSPLLRPETQYFGPGTRLLVL.

This clonotype has just a few counts. The DNA for the CDR3 is TGTGCCAGCAGTTACTCTAAAGTTAACACCGGGGAGCTGTTTTTT. Amino acids: CASSYSKVNTGELFF. The chain is built from TRBV6-2 or TRBV6-3 and TRBJ2-2, with no clear D. This CDR3 comprises 15 residues. In germline, CDR1 is MNHEY, CDR2 SVGEGT. Trimming shortened V by 0 bases and J by 2 bases, and 7 bases separated the two germline ends.

V is TRBV7-9 and J is TRBJ1-1, with a possible D match to TRBD1 (5 bases). The CDR3 length is 13 residues. V was cut by 5 bases and J by 7 bases, with 14 bases left in between. Germline lookup yields CDR1 SEHNR and CDR2 FQNEAQ (reference sequence). This CDR3 reads CASSPRDADEAFF. DNA of the CDR3: TGTGCCAGCAGCCCGCGGGACGCCGATGAAGCTTTCTTT.

The J gene is TRBJ2-5, the V gene TRBV5-1, with a weak D call TRBD2 (7 bases). The length of the CDR3 is 13 residues. Germline CDR1 SGHRS, CDR2 YFSETQ. Deletions cut 7 bases from V and 6 bases from J, with 16 bases between. The CDR3 is CASFGPGGQTQYF. The CDR3 DNA reads as TGCGCCAGCTTCGGCCCCGGGGGGCAGACCCAGTACTTC.

With regard to this clonotype: A much larger clonotype is one base distant, so this may be a read error. CDR3 DNA sequence: TGTGCCAGCAATTTAGATTACAATGAGCAGTTCTTC. This gives the protein CASNLDYNEQFF. The chain employs TRBV12-3 or TRBV12-4 and TRBJ2-1; D ambiguous. The CDR3 loop spans 12 amino acids.

This clonotype was recorded a few times. The chain recombines TRBV6-6 with TRBJ2-2; D possibly corresponds to TRBD2 (6 bases). Germline V gene sequence: CDR1 MNHNY, CDR2 SVGAGI (reference sequence). The CDR3 is made up of 15 amino acids. The V end lost 6 bases, the J end lost 5 bases, and 16 bases lay between the germline ends. The CDR3 sequence is CASRDRGIETGELFF. CDR3 DNA: TGTGCCAGCAGGGACCGCGGGATCGAGACCGGGGAGCTGTTTTTT.

The chain combines TRBV2 with TRBJ2-3; 16 bases match TRBD2. The V gene's germline CDR1 is SNHLY and CDR2 FYNNEI. This CDR3 region has 19 residues. V shed 6 bases and J 5 bases; nucleotides not matched to a gene: 14. The CDR3 loop is CASSTSGTSGRADQDTQYF. In DNA, the CDR3 is TGTGCCAGCAGCACTTCCGGGACTAGCGGGAGGGCCGACCAAGATACGCAGTATTTT.

This clonotype was detected a few times. The junction and the germline gene differ at one end; a read error may be behind it. The genes are TRBV20-1 and TRBJ2-7; 7 bases align to TRBD2. From germline, CDR1 is DFQATT and CDR2 SNEGSKA (reference sequence). This CDR3 contains 12 residues. The CDR3 here is CSAKGLSFEQYF. In DNA, the CDR3 is TGCAGTGCTAAGGGACTATCCTTCGAGCAGTACTTC.

This clonotype appeared many times. The V call is TRBV6-2 or TRBV6-3, the J call TRBJ1-1; 7 nucleotides agree with TRBD1. From germline, CDR1 is MNHEY and CDR2 SVGEGT. Trimming cost V 7 bases and J 8 bases; bases outside gene matches: 10. The CDR3 has 13 amino acids. The CDR3 sequence is CASTFDMGQEAFF. CDR3 in DNA: TGTGCCAGCACCTTCGATATGGGACAGGAAGCTTTCTTT.

The chain employs TRBV6-2 or TRBV6-3 and TRBJ2-7, with 11 bases matching TRBD2. J gave up 2 bases and V 0 bases, and 15 bases lay outside the gene matches. Germline lookup yields CDR1 MNHEY and CDR2 SVGEGT. This CDR3 comprises 20 residues. For the CDR3, the DNA is TGTGCCAGCAGTTACTCGGGAGCTGGGCCTAGCGGGAGGCCCCCCTACGAGCAGTACTTC. Translated, it gives CASSYSGAGPSGRPPYEQYF.

This clonotype has only a few counts. The chain recombines TRBV12-3 or TRBV12-4 with TRBJ2-3; D ambiguous. V was trimmed by 5 bases and J by 2 bases, leaving 20 bases between them. CDR3 length: 17 amino acids. As DNA, the CDR3 is TGTGCCAGCAGTCCGACAAAGAGCTACCACCCCACAGATACGCAGTATTTT. Translated, it gives CASSPTKSYHPTDTQYF.

In nucleotides, the CDR3 is TGTGCCAGCAGTGAACGTCTTGCTGGGGGGATGAACTATGGCTACACCTTC. It encodes CASSERLAGGMNYGYTF. The chain carries TRBV6-1 and TRBJ1-2; possibly TRBD1 for D (5 bases). CDR3 size: 17 residues. Looked up from germline, CDR1 is MNHNS and CDR2 is SASEGT. With 2 bases removed from V and 2 bases from J, the gap between germline ends came to 18 bases.

Only a few counts were recorded for this clonotype. CDR3 sequence: CASSGQGYNSPLHF. The CDR3, as DNA: TGTGCCAGCAGTGGGCAGGGGTATAATTCACCCCTCCACTTT. The rearrangement uses TRBV25-1 and TRBJ1-6; perhaps TRBD1 as D (6 bases). Looked up from germline, CDR1 is MGHDK and CDR2 is SYGVNS. The CDR3 sequence is 14 residues long. The ends were cut back, 4 bases at V and 4 bases at J, with 8 bases in the middle.

The chain employs TRBV7-2 and TRBJ2-5, with D maybe TRBD1 (7 bases). Germline V lookup: CDR1 SGHTA, CDR2 FQGNSA. The CDR3 contains 15 residues. V was shortened by 4 bases and J by 1 base, with 13 bases between the two germline ends. CDR3 DNA: TGTGCCAGCAGCTGGGGGGCAGGGGGCCAAGAGACCCAGTACTTC. Residues: CASSWGAGGQETQYF.

This chain joins TRBV28 and TRBJ2-1; the D is unclear. Looked up from germline, CDR1 is MDHEN and CDR2 is SYDVKM. Deletions cut 4 bases from V and 11 bases from J, with 12 bases between. There are 12 residues in the CDR3. CDR3 region: CASSSSNEKQFF. The CDR3 coding sequence is TGTGCCAGCAGTTCTAGTAATGAAAAGCAGTTCTTC.

The chain carries TRBV4-3 and TRBJ2-7, with D possibly matching TRBD1 (6 bases). Deletions cut 2 bases from V and 0 bases from J, with 11 bases between. Germline V gives CDR1 LGHNA, CDR2 YSLEER. The length of the CDR3 is 15 residues. CDR3 bases: TGCGCCAGCAGCCAACAAACAGGGATCTCCTACGAGCAGTACTTC. Translated, it gives CASSQQTGISYEQYF.